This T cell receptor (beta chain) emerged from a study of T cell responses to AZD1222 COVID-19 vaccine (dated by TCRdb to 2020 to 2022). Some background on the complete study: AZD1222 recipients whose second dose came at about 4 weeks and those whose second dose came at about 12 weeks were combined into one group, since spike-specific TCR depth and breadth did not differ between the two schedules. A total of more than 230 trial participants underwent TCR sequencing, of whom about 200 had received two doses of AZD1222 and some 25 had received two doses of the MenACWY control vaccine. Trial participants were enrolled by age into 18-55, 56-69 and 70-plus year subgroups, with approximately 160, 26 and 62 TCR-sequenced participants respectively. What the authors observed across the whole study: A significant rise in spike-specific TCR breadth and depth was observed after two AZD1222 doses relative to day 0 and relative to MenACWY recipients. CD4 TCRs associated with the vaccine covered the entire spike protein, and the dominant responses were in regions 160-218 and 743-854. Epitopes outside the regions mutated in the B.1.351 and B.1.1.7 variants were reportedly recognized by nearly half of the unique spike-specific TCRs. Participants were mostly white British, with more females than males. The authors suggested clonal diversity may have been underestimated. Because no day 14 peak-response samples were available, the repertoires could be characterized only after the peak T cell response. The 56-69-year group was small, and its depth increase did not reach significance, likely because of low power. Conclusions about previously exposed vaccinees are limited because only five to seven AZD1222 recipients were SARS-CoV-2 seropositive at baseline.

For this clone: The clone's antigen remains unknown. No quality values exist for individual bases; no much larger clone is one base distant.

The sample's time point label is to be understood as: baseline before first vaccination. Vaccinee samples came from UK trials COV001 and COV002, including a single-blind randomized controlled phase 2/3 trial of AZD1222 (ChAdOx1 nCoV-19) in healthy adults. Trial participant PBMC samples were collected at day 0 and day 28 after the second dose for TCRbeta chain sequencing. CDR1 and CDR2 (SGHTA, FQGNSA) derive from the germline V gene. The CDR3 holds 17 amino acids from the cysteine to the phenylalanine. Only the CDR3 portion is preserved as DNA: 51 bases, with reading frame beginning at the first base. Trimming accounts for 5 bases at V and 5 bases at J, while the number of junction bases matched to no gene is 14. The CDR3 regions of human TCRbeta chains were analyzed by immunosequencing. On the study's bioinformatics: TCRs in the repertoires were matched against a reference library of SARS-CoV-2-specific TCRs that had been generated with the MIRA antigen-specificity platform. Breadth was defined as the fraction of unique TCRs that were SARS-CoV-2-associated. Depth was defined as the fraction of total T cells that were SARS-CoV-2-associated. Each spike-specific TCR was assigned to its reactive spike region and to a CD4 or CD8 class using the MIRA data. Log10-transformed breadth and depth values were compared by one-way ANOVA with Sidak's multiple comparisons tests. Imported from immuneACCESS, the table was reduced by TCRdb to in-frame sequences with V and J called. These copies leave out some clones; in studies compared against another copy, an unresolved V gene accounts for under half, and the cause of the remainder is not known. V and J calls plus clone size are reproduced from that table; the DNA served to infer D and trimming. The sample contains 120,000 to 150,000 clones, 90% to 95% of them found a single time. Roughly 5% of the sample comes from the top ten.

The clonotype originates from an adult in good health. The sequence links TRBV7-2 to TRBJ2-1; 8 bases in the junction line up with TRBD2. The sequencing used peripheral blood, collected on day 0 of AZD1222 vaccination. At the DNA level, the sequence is TGTGCCAGCAGCCCACGCGCAGGACTAGCTCGGCACAATGAGCAGTTCTTC. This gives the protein CASSPRAGLARHNEQFF.